This T cell receptor beta chain was identified during a study of cytomegalovirus exposure and HLA in healthy donors. Study as a whole: The 95 to 150 validation repertoires, a later analysis reported, used the same platform as the approximately 700 first-cohort repertoires. Points from the study as a whole: Among the CMV-associated chains, a few were confirmed in vitro as specific for CMV antigens. Clusters of TCRs from the first cohort tended to co-occur in the 120 or so validation repertoires (as a later analysis found). The study designated fewer than 200 TCR beta chains cytomegalovirus-associated.

Profiling relied on immunoSEQ multiplex PCR, and the TCRdb table lists in-frame clones only, not all of them. This sample has roughly 150,000 clones, with more than 75% found just once. This clone has more than one count but fewer than ten. Its antigen is not known. Between the trimmed V and J ends, which lost 1 base and 6 bases, there was a span of 10 bases. This CDR3 comprises 15 residues. Per the germline V gene, CDR1 is SGHVS and CDR2 is FNYEAQ. The origin of this receptor is a man younger than 30 in good health and CMV-seronegative. This chain links TRBV7-6 with TRBJ1-6; a possible D gene is TRBD1 (5 bases). Sequenced: PBMCs. The CDR3, as DNA: TGTGCCAGCAGCTTAGGTGGGCAGGGTAATTCACCCCTCCACTTT. Protein: CASSLGGQGNSPLHF.